Shown below are 21 T cell receptor beta chains from a single sample sequenced in a study of blood T cells in healthy people across ages. The second PCR ran 7 to 11 cycles with a sample-barcoded 5' primer and J-beta primers. TCRdb passed the 5' RACE reads through MiXCR, listing each CDR3 protein once. The table shows approximately 680,000 distinct CDR3 sequences, with 32% occurring only once. Sequenced material: blood. The receptors were sampled from an elderly woman in good health.

The chain couples TRBV20-1 to TRBJ1-5; D gene uncertain. This CDR3 region has 14 residues. Germline V gives CDR1 DFQATT, CDR2 SNEGSKA (reference sequence). V shed 3 bases and J shed 1 base, with 10 bases lying between them. CDR3 region: CSASGRESNQPQHF. The CDR3 DNA reads TGCAGTGCTAGCGGTAGGGAGAGCAATCAGCCCCAGCATTTT.

This clonotype was counted ten times or more. The J gene is TRBJ1-5, the V gene TRBV4-2, with TRBD1 matching 8 bases. V dropped 6 bases and J dropped 4; count of bases not matched to a gene: 8. This CDR3 region has 15 residues. Germline values: CDR1 LGHNA, CDR2 YNFKEQ. The CDR3 DNA sequence: TGTGCCAGCAGTTCCCTGGGACAGGAGAATCAGCCCCAGCATTTT. This translates into CASSSLGQENQPQHF.

At least ten counts were recorded for this clonotype. V gene TRBV4-1 combines with J gene TRBJ1-4, with TRBD1 matching 8 bases. V dropped 1 base and J dropped 3; count of bases not matched to a gene: 4. This CDR3 has 16 residues. Germline CDR1 is MGHRA and CDR2 is YSYEKL. The CDR3 loop is CASSQVEQGANEKLFF. CDR3 bases: TGCGCCAGCAGCCAAGTGGAACAGGGGGCTAATGAAAAACTGTTTTTT.

This clonotype has just one count. This rearrangement joins TRBV5-1 to TRBJ2-5; D is uncertain. TRBJ2-7 explains the end of the DNA better; the J call may be wrong. The CDR3 loop spans 12 amino acids. Germline V gene data show CDR1 as SGHRS and CDR2 as YFSETQ. In DNA form, the CDR3 reads TGCGCCAGCAGCCAGAAATCCGGCGAGCAGTACTTC. This encodes CASSQKSGEQYF.

To note about this clonotype: Given a much more abundant clone one base away, this may be a read error. The genes are TRBV6-6 and TRBJ2-1; 13 bases map to TRBD2. The CDR3 runs 15 residues. Germline values: CDR1 MNHNY, CDR2 SVGAGI (reference sequence). Unmatched junction bases numbered 10, after V lost 5 bases and J lost 12 bases. The DNA of the CDR3 is TGTGCCAGCAGTGATGGACTAGCGGGGGCGTATGGGCAGTTCTTC. Translation: CASSDGLAGAYGQFF.

This clonotype has ten or more counts. V gene TRBV9 combines with J gene TRBJ2-1; a weak D match, TRBD2 (6 bases). Trimming pared 3 bases from V and 8 bases from J, leaving 24 bases between. Looked up from germline, CDR1 is SGDLS and CDR2 is YYNGEE. The CDR3 loop spans 17 amino acids. This CDR3 is CASSEGRLVQEVDEQFF. In DNA form, the CDR3 reads TGTGCCAGCAGCGAGGGGAGACTAGTCCAGGAAGTGGATGAGCAGTTCTTC. The whole variable domain, filled in from reference TRBV9 and TRBJ2-1, reads DSGVTQTPKHLITATGQRVTLRCSPRSGDLSVYWYQQSLDQGLQFLIQYYNGEERAKGNILERFSAQQFPDLHSELNLSSLELGDSALYFCASSEGRLVQEVDEQFFGPGTRLTVL.

This clonotype was observed a handful of times. The chain couples TRBV6-1 to TRBJ2-2; D not resolved. Trimming stripped 7 bases from V and 4 bases from J, with 7 bases between. The length of the CDR3 is 12 residues. The germline gives CDR1 MNHNS, CDR2 SASEGT. The CDR3 nucleotides are TGTGCCAGCACTCCTGGCACCGGGGAGCTGTTTTTT. This translates into CASTPGTGELFF.

This rearrangement joins TRBV15 to TRBJ1-4, with D perhaps TRBD1 (5 bases). The CDR3 is made up of 18 amino acids. CDR1 and CDR2 (germline): LNHNV, YYDKDF (reference sequence). The V end was cut by 6 bases, the J end by 1 base, with 21 bases between. CDR3 sequence: CATRGLSLGAGTNEKLFF. The CDR3 DNA is TGTGCCACCAGAGGTCTGTCTCTTGGGGCAGGAACTAATGAAAAACTGTTTTTT.

This clonotype occurred many times. The CDR3 reads CASSLYDWTYGYTF. The CDR3 nucleotides read TGCGCCAGCAGCTTGTATGATTGGACCTATGGCTACACCTTC. The chain is built from TRBV5-1 and TRBJ1-2; D not certain. The CDR3 sequence is 14 residues long. The V and J ends lost 1 base and 4 bases respectively, with 11 bases between them. From germline, CDR1 is SGHRS and CDR2 YFSETQ.

This rearrangement joins TRBV7-2 to TRBJ2-1, with D possibly TRBD2 on 5 matching bases. From germline, CDR1 is SGHTA and CDR2 FQGNSA. The CDR3 sequence is 15 residues long. Trimming pared 5 bases from V and 6 bases from J, leaving 17 bases between. In nucleotides, the CDR3 is TGTGCCAGCAGCCCCGGGGTGAGGGTGGGCAATGAGCAGTTCTTC. It translates to CASSPGVRVGNEQFF.

This clonotype came up a few times. V is TRBV18 and J is TRBJ2-7; D might be TRBD1 (6 bases). Looked up from germline, CDR1 is KGHSH and CDR2 is LQKENI. Trimming shortened V by 3 bases and J by 0 bases, and 15 bases separated the two germline ends. CDR3 size: 16 residues. The CDR3 DNA sequence: TGTGCCAGCTCACCTTCAGGGGCTCCGGACTCCTACGAGCAGTACTTC. Translating gives CASSPSGAPDSYEQYF. The complete variable domain, with remaining parts taken from reference TRBV18 and TRBJ2-7, reads NAGVMQNPRHLVRRRGQEARLRCSPMKGHSHVYWYRQLPEEGLKFMVYLQKENIIDESGMPKERFSAEFPKEGPSILRIQQVVRGDSAAYFCASSPSGAPDSYEQYFGPGTRLTVT.

This clonotype has more than one count but fewer than ten. This chain joins TRBV7-9 and TRBJ2-2; the D gene is possibly TRBD1 (6 bases). V was shortened by 6 bases and J by 4 bases, with 15 bases between the two germline ends. In germline, CDR1 is SEHNR, CDR2 FQNEAQ (reference sequence). The CDR3 extends over 15 amino acids. The DNA of the CDR3 is TGTGCCAGCAGTTCACAGGGTTTTACCACCGGGGAGCTGTTTTTT. It specifies CASSSQGFTTGELFF.

The rearrangement uses TRBV12-3 or TRBV12-4 and TRBJ2-1, with no clear D. Deletions cut 3 bases from V and 8 bases from J, with 5 bases between. The CDR3 spans 11 residues. The CDR3, as DNA: TGTGCCAGCAGTTTGACGGATGAGCAGTTCTTC. Its translation: CASSLTDEQFF.

This clonotype was seen at least ten times. The genes are TRBV3-1 and TRBJ1-1; D gene uncertain. The CDR3 is made up of 12 amino acids. Trimming stripped 8 bases from V and 3 bases from J, with 10 bases between. Looked up from germline, CDR1 is LGHDT and CDR2 is YNNKEL (reference sequence). The CDR3 DNA reads as TGTGCCAGCCGTACTTTCGACACTGAAGCTTTCTTT. Its translation is CASRTFDTEAFF. The full variable domain, in which reference TRBV3-1 and TRBJ1-1 provide the parts outside the CDR3, is DTAVSQTPKYLVTQMGNDKSIKCEQNLGHDTMYWYKQDSKKFLKIMFSYNNKELIINETVPNRFSPKSPDKAHLNLHINSLELGDSAVYFCASRTFDTEAFFGQGTRLTVV.

Details on this clonotype: A read error may produce the germline difference seen at one junction end. The chain uses TRBV6-1 and TRBJ1-1; 10 bases are shared with TRBD1. The CDR3 covers 14 residues. Per germline, CDR1 MNHNS and CDR2 SASEGT. The CDR3 DNA reads TGTGCCAGCAGGGGACAGGGGATGAACGCTGAAGTTTTCTTT. Amino acids: CASRGQGMNAEVFF.

In its sample, this clonotype was seen many times. The V call is TRBV29-1, the J call TRBJ1-5; D perhaps matches TRBD1 (5 bases). Per the germline V gene, CDR1 is SQVTM and CDR2 is ANQGSEA. The CDR3 is 16 residues long. The V end was cut by 6 bases, the J end by 1 base, with 19 bases between. In DNA form, the CDR3 reads TGCAGCGTGGCCGAAGGGAGGGGCGCAAGCAATCAGCCCCAGCATTTT. Translated, it gives CSVAEGRGASNQPQHF.

This clonotype was recorded many times. The CDR3 sequence: CASSSQGGTPRTQHF. The DNA for the CDR3 is TGTGCCAGCAGTAGTCAGGGGGGAACTCCTAGGACCCAGCATTTT. V gene TRBV12-3 or TRBV12-4 combines with J gene TRBJ1-5; 7 nucleotides agree with TRBD1. This CDR3 has 15 residues. Trimming at V came to 5 bases and at J to 11 bases, leaving 15 bases not matched to a gene.

This clonotype appeared a few times. This may arise from a read error, as a much more abundant clone is one base away. The V and J genes are TRBV7-2 and TRBJ2-1, with 8 bases lining up with TRBD1. Germline CDR1 and CDR2: SGHTA and FQGNSA. This CDR3 has 14 amino acids. V lost 5 bases and J lost 13; bases outside the gene matches: 13. This chain's CDR3 is CASSPDRASETQFF. The DNA of the CDR3 is TGTGCCAGCAGCCCGGACAGGGCTTCAGAGACCCAGTTCTTC. Combining the CDR3 with reference TRBV7-2 and TRBJ2-1 gives the whole variable domain GAGVSQSPSNKVTEKGKDVELRCDPISGHTALYWYRQSLGQGLEFLIYFQGNSAPDKSGLPSDRFSAERTGGSVSTLTIQRTQQEDSAVYLCASSPDRASETQFFGPGTRLTVL.

This clonotype was counted at least ten times. The chain is built from TRBV18 and TRBJ1-5; TRBD1 aligns across 9 bases. Trimming cost V 5 bases and J 2 bases; bases outside gene matches: 4. There are 15 residues in the CDR3. CDR1 is KGHSH, CDR2 LQKENI, per germline. CDR3 in amino acids: CASSEGQGGNQPQHF. The CDR3 DNA reads TGTGCCAGCTCAGAGGGACAGGGAGGCAATCAGCCCCAGCATTTT.

This rearrangement joins TRBV19 to TRBJ2-7, with a possible D match to TRBD1 (5 bases). The CDR3 length is 14 residues. The germline V gene encodes CDR1 LNHDA and CDR2 SQIVND (reference sequence). Deletions cut 3 bases from V and 1 base from J, with 10 bases between. DNA of the CDR3: TGTGCCAGTAGTATGGGGCAGCTTTCCTACGAGCAGTACTTC. This sequence encodes CASSMGQLSYEQYF.

This sequence joins TRBV28 and TRBJ2-3, with TRBD2 identical over 8 bases. Unmatched junction bases numbered 10, after V lost 6 bases and J lost 2 bases. The CDR3 spans 16 residues. Germline-derived CDR1 and CDR2 are MDHEN and SYDVKM. This chain's CDR3 is CASSLTPAGATDTQYF. In nucleotides, the CDR3 is TGTGCCAGCAGCCTTACCCCAGCGGGGGCCACAGATACGCAGTATTTT.